One sample yielded the 27 T cell receptor beta chains listed below, sequenced in a study of tumor-infiltrating lymphocytes in localized non-small cell lung cancer. Produced via immunoSEQ multiplex PCR; TCRdb's table is partial and in-frame only. The sample holds roughly 11,000 clones, roughly 89% seen once. The sample comprised lung tumor tissue. These TCRs come from a human donor with non-small cell lung cancer.

This chain links TRBV5-1 with TRBJ2-7; D is undetermined. This CDR3 spans 11 amino acids. Germline assignment: CDR1 SGHRS and CDR2 YFSETQ. Trimming cost V 0 bases and J 8 bases, with 6 bases left between them. CDR3 DNA: TGCGCCAGCAGCTTGGGCCGTCAGCAGTACTTC. Its protein is CASSLGRQQYF.

This rearrangement joins TRBV11-2 to TRBJ2-3, with 13 bases matching TRBD2. The CDR3 has 17 residues. The trim removed 4 bases at V and 3 bases at J, leaving 7 bases unmatched. The germline CDR1 and CDR2 sequences are SGHAT and FQNNGV. This chain's CDR3 is CASSSTKLAGGTDTQYF. The CDR3, as DNA: TGTGCCAGCAGCTCTACCAAACTAGCGGGGGGGACAGATACGCAGTATTTT.

This chain joins TRBV29-1 and TRBJ2-2, with a tentative D call TRBD1 (5 bases). V lost 8 bases, J lost 1 base, and 11 bases lay in between. The CDR3 runs 13 residues. Germline V lookup: CDR1 SQVTM, CDR2 ANQGSEA. The CDR3 loop reads CSTDQGNTGELFF. CDR3 bases: TGCAGCACTGACCAGGGGAACACCGGGGAGCTGTTTTTT.

The chain recombines TRBV9 with TRBJ2-2, with a weak D call TRBD1 (6 bases). Trimming left V 7 bases short and J 3 bases short, with 16 bases between. The CDR3 totals 15 residues. Germline loops: CDR1 SGDLS, CDR2 YYNGEE. The CDR3, as DNA: TGTGCCAGCCGTGCAGGGGCAGATGACACCGGGGAGCTGTTTTTT. Protein product: CASRAGADDTGELFF.

The rearrangement uses TRBV5-6 and TRBJ2-3; TRBD2 matches 7 bases. CDR1 and CDR2 from the germline V gene are SGHDT and YYEEEE. With V trimmed by 5 bases and J by 4 bases, 13 bases remained unmatched. There are 16 residues in the CDR3. This CDR3 is CASRRRGRVGADTQYF. DNA of the CDR3: TGTGCCAGCAGACGCCGGGGGAGGGTAGGGGCAGATACGCAGTATTTT.

The chain is built from TRBV15 and TRBJ1-1; TRBD1 matches 7 bases. V lost 5 bases, J lost 1 base, and 10 bases stayed unmatched. The CDR3 consists of 16 residues. Germline CDR1 and CDR2: LNHNV and YYDKDF (reference sequence). CDR3 in DNA: TGTGCCACCAGCGGGACGACAGGGAGAGAGAACACTGAAGCTTTCTTT. It codes for CATSGTTGRENTEAFF. Using reference TRBV15 and TRBJ1-1 for the parts outside the CDR3, the full variable domain is DAMVIQNPRYQVTQFGKPVTLSCSQTLNHNVMYWYQQKSSQAPKLLFHYYDKDFNNEADTPDNFQSRRPNTSFCFLDIRSPGLGDTAMYLCATSGTTGRENTEAFFGQGTRLTVV.

The CDR3 is CASSLDAGGKTQYF. CDR3 coding DNA: TGTGCCAGCAGCTTAGATGCCGGGGGAAAGACCCAGTACTTC. The chain is built from TRBV7-2 and TRBJ2-5; D might be TRBD2 (6 bases). Deletions cut 1 base from V and 6 bases from J, with 12 bases between. The CDR3 has 14 amino acids. In germline, CDR1 is SGHTA, CDR2 FQGNSA.

The J gene is TRBJ2-5, the V gene TRBV2; D may be TRBD1 or TRBD2 (5 bases each). This CDR3 has 13 amino acids. With 6 bases removed from V and 2 bases from J, the gap between germline ends came to 10 bases. Germline V CDR1 and CDR2: SNHLY, FYNNEI. The chain's CDR3 is CASRGWGQETQYF. CDR3 coding DNA: TGTGCCAGCAGGGGGTGGGGGCAAGAGACCCAGTACTTC.

DNA of the CDR3: TGTGCCAGCAGCGGCACCGTATACACCGGGGAGCTGTTTTTT. It specifies CASSGTVYTGELFF. V and J are TRBV14 and TRBJ2-2; no clear D gene. Germline-derived CDR1 and CDR2 are SGHDN and FVKESK. V dropped 5 bases and J dropped 3 bases, with 10 bases sitting between them. The CDR3 is made up of 14 amino acids.

The CDR3 bases are TGTGCCAGCAGCTCCTCCTCCGGGGGCCAGTACTTC. It yields the protein CASSSSSGGQYF. V usage is TRBV14 and J usage is TRBJ2-5; D may be TRBD2 (6 bases). V was pared by 5 bases and J by 10 bases, with 14 bases between. The germline gives CDR1 SGHDN, CDR2 FVKESK. This CDR3 has 12 amino acids.

The chain employs TRBV6-1 and TRBJ1-2, with TRBD1 identical over 8 bases. Losses at the gene ends were 1 base for V and 2 bases for J; bases not matched to a gene: 9. This CDR3 has 17 amino acids. Germline-derived CDR1 and CDR2 are MNHNS and SASEGT. This chain's CDR3 is CASSEGVRTGRNYGYTF. Written as DNA, the CDR3 is TGTGCCAGCAGTGAAGGGGTGCGGACAGGGAGAAACTATGGCTACACCTTC.

The V call is TRBV18, the J call TRBJ2-5, with D perhaps matching TRBD1 (5 bases). The ends were cut back, 4 bases at V and 0 bases at J, with 9 bases in the middle. Per the germline V gene, CDR1 is KGHSH and CDR2 is LQKENI. The CDR3 is made up of 14 amino acids. The CDR3 region has the DNA TGTGCCAGCTCACTGGGGCTGGACCAAGAGACCCAGTACTTC. It encodes CASSLGLDQETQYF.

J is TRBJ2-1 and V is TRBV19; 7 bases map to TRBD2. Germline assignment: CDR1 LNHDA and CDR2 SQIVND (reference sequence). The CDR3 has 15 amino acids. J gave up 6 bases and V 7 bases, and 12 bases lay outside the gene matches. The CDR3 coding sequence is TGTGCCAGTACCACCGGGACTGGGGGGGGCAATGAGCAGTTCTTC. Encoded protein: CASTTGTGGGNEQFF.

This chain links TRBV5-1 with TRBJ2-7, with TRBD1 as a possible D gene (6 bases). V was pared by 0 bases and J by 2 bases, with 12 bases between. CDR3 length equals 15 residues. Germline V gene sequence: CDR1 SGHRS, CDR2 YFSETQ. The CDR3 DNA reads TGCGCCAGCAGCTTGGGCCAGGGGTTTGCCTACGAGCAGTACTTC. It translates to CASSLGQGFAYEQYF.

The chain uses TRBV4-2 and TRBJ2-1; 13 bases agree with TRBD2. The germline V gene has CDR1 LGHNA and CDR2 YNFKEQ. Trimming took 0 bases from V and 8 from J; bases not matched to a gene: 7. The CDR3 sequence is 17 residues long. CDR3 region: CASSQDIPGLAGDEQFF. CDR3 DNA sequence: TGTGCCAGCAGCCAAGATATCCCCGGACTAGCGGGAGATGAGCAGTTCTTC.

The V and J genes are TRBV2 and TRBJ2-2; TRBD2 matches at 12 bases. J was trimmed by 6 bases and V by 1 base; bases with no gene match: 0. Germline V gene sequence: CDR1 SNHLY, CDR2 FYNNEI. The CDR3 sequence is 15 residues long. The CDR3 here is CASSEGLAGAGELFF. CDR3 in DNA: TGTGCCAGCAGTGAAGGACTAGCGGGAGCCGGGGAGCTGTTTTTT.

The V gene is TRBV4-3, the J gene TRBJ2-7, with a tentative D call TRBD1 (6 bases). Germline CDR1 LGHNA, CDR2 YSLEER. Trimming stripped 0 bases from V and 0 bases from J, with 9 bases between. This CDR3 comprises 15 residues. CDR3 protein: CASSQELGGSYEQYF. The CDR3 nucleotides read TGCGCCAGCAGCCAAGAACTAGGGGGCTCCTACGAGCAGTACTTC.

This clone was recorded once. V usage is TRBV5-1 and J usage is TRBJ1-3, with unresolved D. V dropped 0 bases and J dropped 0 bases, with 7 bases sitting between them. This CDR3 contains 15 residues. CDR1 is SGHRS and CDR2 is YFSETQ in the germline V gene. CDR3 region: CASSLGQSSGNTIYF. The CDR3 DNA sequence: TGCGCCAGCAGCTTGGGGCAGAGCTCTGGAAACACCATATATTTT. Drawing the rest from reference TRBV5-1 and TRBJ1-3, the complete variable domain is KAGVTQTPRYLIKTRGQQVTLSCSPISGHRSVSWYQQTPGQGLQFLFEYFSETQRNKGNFPGRFSGRQFSNSRSEMNVSTLELGDSALYLCASSLGQSSGNTIYFGEGSWLTVV.

The chain uses TRBV6-5 and TRBJ1-2; no clear D gene. The germline V gene encodes CDR1 MNHEY and CDR2 SVGAGI. Trimming removed 4 bases from V and 4 bases from J, with 13 bases in between. This CDR3 is built from 14 residues. CDR3 bases: TGTGCCAGCAGTTCAACGGACGTCTTCTATGGCTACACCTTC. Its protein product is CASSSTDVFYGYTF.

This clone was recorded once. The chain joins TRBV5-1 to TRBJ2-7; weak D call: TRBD2 (6 bases). The CDR3 sequence is 15 residues long. Trimming shortened V by 0 bases and J by 2 bases, and 12 bases separated the two germline ends. Germline V CDR1 and CDR2: SGHRS, YFSETQ. The CDR3 region is CASSLDGRGPYEQYF. The CDR3 coding sequence is TGCGCCAGCAGCTTGGACGGGAGAGGTCCCTACGAGCAGTACTTC.

This clone was detected only a few times. The CDR3 nucleotides are TGTGCCAGCAGGGCAGGGGGGCAAGAGACCCAGTACTTC. Translation: CASRAGGQETQYF. The V gene is TRBV7-6, the J gene TRBJ2-5; possibly TRBD1 for D (7 bases). The CDR3 is 13 amino acids. Trimming took 6 bases from V and 2 from J, leaving 10 bases between them. Germline CDR1 and CDR2: SGHVS and FNYEAQ. Using reference TRBV7-6 and TRBJ2-5 for the parts outside the CDR3, the full variable domain is GAGVSQSPRYKVTKRGQDVALRCDPISGHVSLYWYRQALGQGPEFLTYFNYEAQQDKSGLPNDRFSAERPEGSISTLTIQRTEQRDSAMYRCASRAGGQETQYFGPGTRLLVL.

The V call is TRBV25-1, the J call TRBJ1-4; the D gene is possibly TRBD1 (5 bases). CDR1 MGHDK and CDR2 SYGVNS come from the germline V gene. This CDR3 comprises 13 residues. V was cut by 4 bases and J by 11 bases, with 14 bases left in between. CDR3 in DNA: TGTGCCAGCAGTGGGGGACTCTACACGAAACTGTTTTTT. It translates to CASSGGLYTKLFF.

The chain recombines TRBV29-1 with TRBJ2-7, with D perhaps TRBD2 (6 bases). V was pared by 4 bases and J by 2 bases, with 15 bases between. Germline loops: CDR1 SQVTM, CDR2 ANQGSEA. The CDR3 runs to 14 residues. CDR3 DNA sequence: TGCAGCGTTGTTTGGGGGACTGAACCCTACGAGCAGTACTTC. It specifies CSVVWGTEPYEQYF.

V usage is TRBV12-5 and J usage is TRBJ1-2; tentatively, D is TRBD1 (5 bases). Trimming stripped 0 bases from V and 7 bases from J, with 12 bases between. Germline CDR1 and CDR2: LGHNT and FRNRAP. This CDR3 spans 14 amino acids. Here the CDR3 DNA reads TGTGCTAGTGGTTTGGTAGAGTATGGGGGTGGCTACACCTTC. Translation gives CASGLVEYGGGYTF.

This clone has just one count. J is TRBJ2-5 and V is TRBV6-5; D is uncertain. Germline assignment: CDR1 MNHEY and CDR2 SVGAGI. This CDR3 spans 13 amino acids. The V gene lost 8 bases and the J gene lost 1 base, with 11 bases spanning the gap. The CDR3 loop is CASGRTVQETQYF. The DNA for the CDR3 is TGTGCCAGCGGTAGGACGGTCCAAGAGACCCAGTACTTC.

This chain links TRBV6-1 with TRBJ2-3, with 8 nucleotides matching TRBD2. CDR3 length: 13 residues. The V segment lost 7 bases and the J segment 8 bases; nucleotides outside the gene matches: 8. CDR1 and CDR2 from the germline V gene are MNHNS and SASEGT. The CDR3 DNA sequence: TGTGCCAGCACCGAATTACGGGGGGGTACGCAGTATTTT. It codes for CASTELRGGTQYF.

This chain connects TRBV7-2 to TRBJ2-3; TRBD1 might be the D (5 bases). Germline-derived CDR1 and CDR2 are SGHTA and FQGNSA. V gave up 1 base and J gave up 3 bases, with 11 bases separating them. This CDR3 contains 15 residues. CDR3 sequence reads: CASSLEGRVTDTQYF. As DNA, the CDR3 is TGTGCCAGCAGCTTAGAGGGCAGGGTGACAGATACGCAGTATTTT.